The sequence of this TCR beta chain was determined in a study of OX40 agonist ivuxolimab in advanced cancers. Notes on the research overall: Ivuxolimab, which targeted the costimulatory receptor OX40 (CD134), was an agonistic, fully human IgG2 monoclonal antibody. Of the roughly 52 dose-escalation patients, hepatocellular carcinoma was present in roughly 19, melanoma in roughly 15, renal cell carcinoma in 9 and head and neck cancer in 9. The purpose of peripheral TCRbeta sequencing was to test whether ivuxolimab changed TCR sequence diversity and led to clonal T-cell expansion. The paper describes the monotherapy dose-escalation part (N of about 52 patients) of the phase I trial of ivuxolimab. Three dose-escalation patients achieved partial responses, one with hepatocellular carcinoma and two with cutaneous melanoma. Intravenous ivuxolimab was administered to patients every 2 weeks at six dose levels: 0.01, 0.1, 0.3, 1.5, 3 and 10 mg/kg. Prior anti-PD-1, anti-PD-L1 or anti-CTLA-4 therapy was permitted, and 40% to 50% of dose-escalation patients had received checkpoint inhibitors. In the dose-escalation cohort, around four fifths of patients were male, and the mean age was around 60 years, with a range of about 20 to 90. Paper-wide results and their limitations: The antigen specificity of the clonally expanded peripheral T cells was not determined. In the 0.1-3.0 mg/kg groups, partial responders were among the patients with the lowest normalized peripheral clonal expansion, particularly in CD8+ T cells. Low levels of normalized T-cell clonal expansion were also shown by some nonresponding patients. At doses from 0.1 to 3.0 mg/kg, clonal expansion was seen in both CD4+ and CD8+ blood T cells between baseline and week 6. After ivuxolimab, more expanded clones were found on average in CD8+ T cells than in CD4+ T cells.

About this clone itself: This receptor's antigen is unknown. No base quality values were provided; no much bigger clone lies one nucleotide off.

V is clipped by 6 bases and J by 2 bases, and the sequence between their germline boundaries is 14 bases long. Taken from the germline V gene, the CDR1 and CDR2 loops are MNHNS and SASEGT. The CDR3 has 14 amino acids, counting the end cysteine and phenylalanine. CDR3 DNA only is kept here, 42 bases in frame from base 1. The trial excluded patients who had a history of autoimmune disease or were on systemic immunosuppression. Peripheral blood for TCR sequencing was collected from all dose cohorts at baseline, on cycle 4 day 1, and on cycle 7 day 1. Samples came from an open-label, multicenter, first-in-human phase I dose-escalation trial of ivuxolimab. Adults with locally advanced or metastatic melanoma, renal cell carcinoma, hepatocellular carcinoma or head and neck squamous cell carcinoma were enrolled in the trial. Before TCR sequencing, CD4+ T cells and CD8+ T cells were sorted from peripheral blood as separate populations.

To sequence the TCRbeta CDR3 region, genomic DNA was isolated from the sorted cells. The immunoSEQ Assay was used for sequencing of TCRbeta CDR3 regions. In TCRdb, the immuneACCESS table is reduced to in-frame sequences with V and J assigned. These tables do not hold every clone; where another copy was compared, an unresolved V gene accounts for under half, and the others remain unexplained. Recorded for this sample are roughly 80,000 clones; 90% of them occurred a single time. The biggest ten clones account for about 0.7% of the sample. This sequence was found in an adult with an advanced solid tumor such as melanoma, head and neck, liver or kidney cancer. The sample in question was CD4+ or CD8+ T cells sorted from blood, obtained in a trial of the OX40 agonist ivuxolimab. The V gene is TRBV6-1 and the J gene is TRBJ2-7; TRBD1 is possibly the D segment (5 matching bases). The nucleotide sequence is given as TGTGCCAGCAGACGAGACACCAGGGCCTACGAGCAGTACTTC. This codes for CASRRDTRAYEQYF.